Reported below is one T cell receptor (beta chain). Its target is unknown. The data originate from a study of CXCR3-negative and CXCR3-positive naive CD8 T cells. On the study more broadly: Cumulative TRB read yield was around 140 million, averaging about 1.5 +/- 0.3 million per library.

Whole-study findings and limits: Comparison of naive subsets found surface CD5 to be comparable, and TCR strength was inferred on the basis of TRB CDR3 properties. Sequencing showed both naive subsets with comparably high diversity, and memory CD8+ cells much lower. More hydrophobic TRB CDR3s occurred in CXCR3-positive than in CXCR3-negative naive cells.

The CDR3 spans 13 residues. Libraries of TRB cDNA were made by 5' RACE and carried UMIs. TCRdb reanalyzed the 5' RACE reads and collapses them to one entry per CDR3 protein, without DNA. This sample's table reports about 23,000 distinct CDR3 sequences. J is TRBJ2-5 and V is TRBV12-3 or TRBV12-4; as DNA is missing, the TRBD2 call by TCRdb cannot be tested. The sequence came from a human donor in good health. Some clones in this sample may be carry-over from other donors' samples. The sequenced sample was naive CXCR3- CD8+ T cells from blood. Subset meaning: CD45RO-CCR7+CD27+CD95- naive CD8+ T cells lacking CXCR3 (TNR3-). The CDR3 protein is CASSFTGGETQYF.